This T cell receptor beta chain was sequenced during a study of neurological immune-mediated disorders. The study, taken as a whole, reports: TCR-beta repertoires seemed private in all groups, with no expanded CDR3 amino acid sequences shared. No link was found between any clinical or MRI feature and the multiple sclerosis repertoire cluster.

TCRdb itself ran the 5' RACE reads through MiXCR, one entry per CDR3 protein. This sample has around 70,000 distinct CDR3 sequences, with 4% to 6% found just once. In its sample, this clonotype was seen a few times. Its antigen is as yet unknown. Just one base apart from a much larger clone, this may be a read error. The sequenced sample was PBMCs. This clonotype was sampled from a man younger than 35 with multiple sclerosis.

DNA of the CDR3: TGTGCCAGCAGCTTAACCGAAAGGGTTCAGCCCCAGCATTTT. Translated, it gives CASSLTERVQPQHF. This chain links TRBV7-8 with TRBJ1-5; no clear D. In germline, CDR1 is SGHVS, CDR2 FQNEAQ. The ends were cut back, 2 bases at V and 6 bases at J, with 11 bases in the middle. CDR3 length: 14 residues.